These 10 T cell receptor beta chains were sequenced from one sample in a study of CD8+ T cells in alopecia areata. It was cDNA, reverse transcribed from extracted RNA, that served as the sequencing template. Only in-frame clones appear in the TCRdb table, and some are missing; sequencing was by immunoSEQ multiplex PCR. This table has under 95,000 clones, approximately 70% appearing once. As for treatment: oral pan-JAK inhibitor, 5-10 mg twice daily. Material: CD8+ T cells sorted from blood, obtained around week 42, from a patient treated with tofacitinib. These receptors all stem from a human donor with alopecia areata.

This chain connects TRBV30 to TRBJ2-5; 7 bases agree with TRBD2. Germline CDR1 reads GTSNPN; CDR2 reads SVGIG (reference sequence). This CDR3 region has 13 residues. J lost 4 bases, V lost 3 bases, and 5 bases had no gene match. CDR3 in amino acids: CAWRRGGGETQYF. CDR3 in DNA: TGTGCCTGGAGACGCGGCGGGGGAGAGACCCAGTACTTC.

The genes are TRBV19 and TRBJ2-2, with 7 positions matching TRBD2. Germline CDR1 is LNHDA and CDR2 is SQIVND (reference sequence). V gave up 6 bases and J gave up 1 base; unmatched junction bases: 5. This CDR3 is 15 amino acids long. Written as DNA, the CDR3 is TGTGCCAGTAGCGTAGCGGGTTTGAACACCGGGGAGCTGTTTTTT. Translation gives CASSVAGLNTGELFF.

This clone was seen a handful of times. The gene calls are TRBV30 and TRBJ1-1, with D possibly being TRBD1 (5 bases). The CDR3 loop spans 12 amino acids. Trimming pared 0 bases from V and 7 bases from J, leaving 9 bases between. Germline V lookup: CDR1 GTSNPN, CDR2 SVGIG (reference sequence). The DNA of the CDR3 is TGTGCCTGGAGTGTACCGGGGGGTGAAGCTTTCTTT. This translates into CAWSVPGGEAFF.

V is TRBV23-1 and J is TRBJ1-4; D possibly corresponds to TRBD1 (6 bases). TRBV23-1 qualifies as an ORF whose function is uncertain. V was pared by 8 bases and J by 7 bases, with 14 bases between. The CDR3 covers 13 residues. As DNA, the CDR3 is TGCGCCAGCCTGGGACGAGGGGGTGAAAAACTGTTTTTT. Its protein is CASLGRGGEKLFF.

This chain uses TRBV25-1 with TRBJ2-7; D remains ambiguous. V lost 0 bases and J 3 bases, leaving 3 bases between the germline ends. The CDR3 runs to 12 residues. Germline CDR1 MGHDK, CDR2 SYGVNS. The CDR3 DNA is TGTGCCAGCAGTGAATACGGCTACGAGCAGTACTTC. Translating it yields CASSEYGYEQYF.

The CDR3: CASSVSTGGRETQYF. The CDR3 region has the DNA TGTGCCAGCAGCGTATCAACAGGGGGCCGAGAGACCCAGTACTTC. The genes are TRBV9 and TRBJ2-5; 9 bases map to TRBD1. CDR3 length equals 15 residues. The germline V gene has CDR1 SGDLS and CDR2 YYNGEE. With 1 base clipped from V and 4 bases from J, the junction kept 5 bases outside the gene matches.

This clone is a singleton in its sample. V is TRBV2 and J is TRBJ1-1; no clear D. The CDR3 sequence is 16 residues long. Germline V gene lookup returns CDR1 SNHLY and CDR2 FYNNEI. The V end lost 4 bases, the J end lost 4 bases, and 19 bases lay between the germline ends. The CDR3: CASSARSVGWGTEAFF. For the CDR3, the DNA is TGTGCCAGCAGTGCTAGGTCAGTCGGATGGGGCACTGAAGCTTTCTTT.

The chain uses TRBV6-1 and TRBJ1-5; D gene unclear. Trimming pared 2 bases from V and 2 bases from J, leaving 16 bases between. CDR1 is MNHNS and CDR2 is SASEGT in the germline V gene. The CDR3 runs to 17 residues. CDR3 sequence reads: CASSEIPGHWGNQPQHF. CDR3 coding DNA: TGTGCCAGCAGTGAAATCCCGGGCCATTGGGGCAATCAGCCCCAGCATTTT.

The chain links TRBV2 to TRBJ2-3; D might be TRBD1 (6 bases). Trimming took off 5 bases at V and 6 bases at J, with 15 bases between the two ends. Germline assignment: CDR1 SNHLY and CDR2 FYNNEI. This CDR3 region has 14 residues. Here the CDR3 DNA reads TGTGCCAGCAGTCCGGGACATCGGACGGATACGCAGTATTTT. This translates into CASSPGHRTDTQYF.

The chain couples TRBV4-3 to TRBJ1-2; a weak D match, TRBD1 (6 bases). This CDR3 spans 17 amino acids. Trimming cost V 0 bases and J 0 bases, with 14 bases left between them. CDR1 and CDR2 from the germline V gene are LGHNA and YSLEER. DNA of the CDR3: TGCGCCAGCAGCCAAGATAGAACGACAGGACCTAACTATGGCTACACCTTC. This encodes CASSQDRTTGPNYGYTF.